Each of the 11 T cell receptor beta chains below was sequenced from the same sample in a study of cytomegalovirus exposure and HLA in healthy donors. TCRdb's table, derived via immunoSEQ multiplex PCR, lists solely in-frame clones and lacks some. Of about 160,000 clones detected, 70% to 90% appear once; the ten largest clones hold approximately 2.4%. Material for sequencing was PBMCs. All receptors come from a woman under 30 in good health and CMV-seronegative.

This clone has only one observation. V and J are TRBV7-9 and TRBJ2-2; 7 bases line up with TRBD2. CDR1 and CDR2 (germline): SEHNR, FQNEAQ (reference sequence). CDR3 length: 17 amino acids. Germline trimming cut 2 bases from V and 0 bases from J; bases unmatched to any gene: 6. CDR3 protein: CASSLLPAGTNTGELFF. CDR3 coding DNA: TGTGCCAGCAGCTTACTCCCAGCGGGGACGAACACCGGGGAGCTGTTTTTT.

V usage is TRBV5-4 and J usage is TRBJ2-2, with 10 bases identical to TRBD1. After removal of 0 bases from V and 3 bases from J, the junction contained 2 bases not matched to a gene. CDR1 and CDR2 (germline): SGHNT, YYREEE (reference sequence). This CDR3 comprises 16 residues. The CDR3 reads CASSLADRGDTGELFF. The CDR3 nucleotides read TGTGCCAGCAGCTTGGCGGACAGGGGGGACACCGGGGAGCTGTTTTTT.

This chain connects TRBV30 to TRBJ1-5, with D possibly matching TRBD1 (6 bases). Trimming removed 3 bases from V and 6 bases from J, with 12 bases in between. CDR1 is GTSNPN, CDR2 SVGIG, per germline (reference sequence). The length of the CDR3 is 13 residues. DNA of the CDR3: TGTGCCTGGAGCGGGGGGCAGGGTCAGCCCCAGCATTTT. Protein product: CAWSGGQGQPQHF.

This clone was counted between two and nine times. The rearrangement links TRBV19 to TRBJ1-2, with 10 bases that match TRBD1. V lost 7 bases, J lost 5 bases, and 13 bases stayed unmatched. CDR3 length: 16 residues. Per germline, CDR1 LNHDA and CDR2 SQIVND (reference sequence). DNA of the CDR3: TGTGCCAGTAACGCCGAATGGGGGGACAGGGGATATGGCTACACCTTC. It translates to CASNAEWGDRGYGYTF.

The V call is TRBV29-1, the J call TRBJ2-7, with TRBD2 as a possible D gene (6 bases). Germline V CDR1 and CDR2: SQVTM, ANQGSEA. The CDR3 is made up of 14 amino acids. Trimming shortened V by 5 bases and J by 0 bases, and 14 bases separated the two germline ends. The DNA for the CDR3 is TGCAGCGTTTACGCTAGCGCGAACTCCTACGAGCAGTACTTC. It yields the protein CSVYASANSYEQYF.

The gene calls are TRBV5-4 and TRBJ2-4; 12 bases agree with TRBD2. The V segment lost 2 bases and the J segment 6 bases; nucleotides outside the gene matches: 3. Germline CDR1 is SGHNT and CDR2 is YYREEE (reference sequence). CDR3 length: 15 residues. The CDR3 is CASSLLAGGGNIQYF. Written as DNA, the CDR3 is TGTGCCAGCAGCTTACTAGCGGGGGGCGGAAACATTCAGTACTTC.

The rearrangement joins TRBV5-4 to TRBJ2-1; 7 nucleotides line up with TRBD2. CDR3 size: 17 residues. The V segment lost 4 bases and the J segment 9 bases; nucleotides outside the gene matches: 19. Germline V CDR1 and CDR2: SGHNT, YYREEE (reference sequence). The CDR3 protein is CASSPLTSSGRGGEQFF. For the CDR3, the DNA is TGTGCCAGCAGCCCCCTGACTAGCAGCGGGCGGGGCGGTGAGCAGTTCTTC.

The chain joins TRBV30 to TRBJ1-4; D is uncertain. Germline assignment: CDR1 GTSNPN and CDR2 SVGIG (reference sequence). V was shortened by 0 bases and J by 10 bases, with 18 bases between the two germline ends. The CDR3 sequence is 15 residues long. CDR3 amino acids: CAWSVLGGYGGKLFF. Written as DNA, the CDR3 is TGTGCCTGGAGTGTGTTAGGAGGGTATGGAGGAAAACTGTTTTTT. The complete variable domain, with remaining parts taken from reference TRBV30 and TRBJ1-4, reads SQTIHQWPATLVQPVGSPLSLECTVEGTSNPNLYWYRQAAGRGLQLLFYSVGIGQISSEVPQNLSASRPQDRQFILSSKKLLLSDSGFYLCAWSVLGGYGGKLFFGSGTQLSVL.

The chain uses TRBV19 and TRBJ1-4; unclear D gene. The CDR3 runs to 16 residues. Trimming removed 5 bases at V and 4 bases at J, with 17 bases between. Germline values: CDR1 LNHDA, CDR2 SQIVND (reference sequence). CDR3 loop: CASSASGLRGNEKLFF. The CDR3 bases are TGTGCCAGTAGTGCCTCGGGTCTCCGCGGTAATGAAAAACTGTTTTTT.

The V call is TRBV27, the J call TRBJ1-2, with 9 bases that match TRBD1. CDR3 length: 17 amino acids. The J segment lost 5 bases and the V segment lost 4 bases, leaving 14 bases of the junction unmatched. Per germline, CDR1 MNHEY and CDR2 SMNVEV (reference sequence). CDR3 nucleotide sequence: TGTGCCAGCAGTTGGGACTATACAGGGGGCGCAAGGTATGGCTACACCTTC. Its protein is CASSWDYTGGARYGYTF.

The gene calls are TRBV7-9 and TRBJ2-7; D unresolved. Trimming left V 8 bases short and J 3 bases short, with 20 bases between. Germline assignment: CDR1 SEHNR and CDR2 FQNEAQ (reference sequence). The CDR3 length is 15 residues. This chain's CDR3 is CASLPPSTPLYEQYF. CDR3 nucleotides: TGTGCCAGCCTCCCTCCCTCTACGCCCCTCTACGAGCAGTACTTC.